This T cell receptor (beta chain) was observed in a study of a mutant IDH1 vaccine in newly diagnosed glioma. Looking at the study overall: Vaccines began 4-6 weeks after radiotherapy alone, or with temozolomide cycles. The study, taken as a whole, reports: Overall, about 92% of patients had vaccine-induced immune responses.

As concerns this clone: As yet, its antigen is unknown.

The V gene's germline CDR1 is SNHLY and CDR2 FYNNEI. This CDR3 is built from 15 residues. The ends were cut back, 7 bases at V and 1 base at J, with 16 bases in the middle. Noted time point: week 47, end of study. Each dose delivered 300 ug of mutant IDH1 20-mer peptide subcutaneously with imiquimod. Generated by immunoSEQ multiplex PCR, the TCRdb table keeps only in-frame clones and is missing some. The sample records 58,000 or so clones, 75% to 90% being singletons. The chain carries TRBV2 and TRBJ2-5, with D unclear. This sequence originates from a woman aged 50 to 60 with glioma. Sequences were derived from PBMCs, sampled from a glioma patient whose treatment included an IDH1 peptide vaccine. In nucleotides, the CDR3 is TGTGCCAGCACCCCGACGGACGGACGCCAAGAGACCCAGTACTTC. Translated, it gives CASTPTDGRQETQYF.